This is a list of T cell receptor beta chains from one sample in a study of T cells in Graves' hyperthyroidism and ophthalmopathy. TCRdb re-called the multiplex PCR reads with MiXCR, one entry per CDR3 protein. The data show hundreds of thousands of distinct CDR3 sequences, roughly 15% seen once. Source material: blood. The receptors were gathered from a woman between 50 and 59 years old with Graves' ophthalmopathy. CDR3s include the opening cysteine and the closing phenylalanine or tryptophan. A D gene is named only where the DNA matches it firmly. Some rows have no size entry. The others give once, few or many, or a class for an expanded clone.

>TRBJ2-6|TRBD1|TRBV5-1|15|few
CASRPQGTGANVLTF
TGCGCCAGCAGACCACAGGGGACTGGGGCCAACGTCCTGACTTTC
>TRBJ2-1|.|TRBV24-1|12|.
CATSDFGNEQFF
TGTGCCACCAGTGATTTCGGCAATGAGCAGTTCTTC
>TRBJ2-5|.|TRBV7-8|18|many
CASSLGRGGMGIQETQYF
TGTGCCAGCAGCTTAGGACGTGGGGGGATGGGGATCCAAGAGACCCAGTACTTC
>TRBJ2-7|TRBD2|TRBV7-9|17|few
CASSLETSGGMPYEQYF
TGTGCCAGCAGCTTAGAGACTAGCGGAGGGATGCCCTACGAGCAGTACTTC
>TRBJ2-7|.|TRBV13|14|many
CASSLGYRVYEQYF
TGTGCCAGCAGCTTGGGTTACAGGGTGTACGAGCAGTACTTC
>TRBJ2-1|TRBD2|TRBV5-1|16|many
CASSLGASGRSNEQFF
TGCGCCAGCAGCTTGGGAGCTAGCGGGAGATCCAATGAGCAGTTCTTC
>TRBJ1-2|TRBD1|TRBV7-6|13|many
CASSQQGDYGYTF
TGTGCCAGCAGCCAACAGGGGGACTATGGCTACACCTTC
>TRBJ2-5|.|TRBV20-1|14|many
CSASNPWGIETQYF
TGCAGTGCTTCGAACCCCTGGGGTATCGAGACCCAGTACTTC
>TRBJ2-1|TRBD2|TRBV28|15|many
CASNELAGFYNEQFF
TGTGCCAGCAACGAACTAGCGGGATTTTACAATGAGCAGTTCTTC
>TRBJ2-7|.|TRBV20-1|13|many
CSARTYVSYEQYF
TGCAGTGCCAGGACATATGTATCCTACGAGCAGTACTTC
>TRBJ2-7|.|TRBV20-1|14|many
CSATGVMRTYEQYF
TGCAGTGCTACGGGAGTGATGAGAACCTACGAGCAGTACTTC
>TRBJ2-1|TRBD2|TRBV7-9|16|many
CASSPLAGGLYNEQFF
TGTGCCAGCAGCCCACTAGCGGGAGGGCTCTACAATGAGCAGTTCTTC
>TRBJ2-7|.|TRBV9|13|many
CASSPGGRYEQYF
TGTGCCAGCAGCCCCGGGGGGCGCTACGAGCAGTACTTC
>TRBJ2-1|TRBD1|TRBV10-3|16|many
CAISEHGTGGYNEQFF
TGTGCCATCAGTGAGCACGGGACAGGGGGATACAATGAGCAGTTCTTC
>TRBJ2-1|TRBD2|TRBV6-1|14|many
CASSQTSGRDEQFF
TGTGCCAGCAGTCAAACTAGCGGGCGTGATGAGCAGTTCTTC
>TRBJ2-7|.|TRBV6-2/TRBV6-3|13|few
CASSRRQVYEQYF
TGTGCCAGCAGCCGGAGGCAGGTTTACGAGCAGTACTTC
>TRBJ1-5|TRBD1|TRBV12-5|14|.
CASGLAQGNQPQHF
TGTGCTAGTGGGCTCGCACAGGGGAATCAGCCCCAGCATTTT
>TRBJ2-2|.|TRBV27|15|.
CASSPGGYSTGELFF
TGTGCCAGCAGTCCAGGAGGGTATAGCACCGGGGAGCTGTTTTTT
>TRBJ2-7|.|TRBV3-1|11|many
CASGSIYEQYF
TGTGCCAGCGGGAGCATATACGAGCAGTACTTC
>TRBJ1-1|TRBD1|TRBV19|18|few
CASSIPRGLERPYTEAFF
TGTGCCAGTAGTATCCCCAGGGGGCTTGAAAGGCCATACACTGAAGCTTTCTTT
>TRBJ1-2|.|TRBV7-2|13|many
CASSLPGAYGYTF
TGTGCCAGCAGCTTGCCCGGGGCCTATGGCTACACCTTC
>TRBJ2-7|TRBD2|TRBV28|16|.
CASAGSGTSVIYEQYF
TGTGCCAGCGCAGGGTCTGGGACTAGCGTCATCTACGAGCAGTACTTC
>TRBJ2-7|.|TRBV20-1|15|.
CSARDAGGQIYEQYF
TGCAGTGCTAGAGACGCGGGGGGACAGATCTACGAGCAGTACTTC
>TRBJ1-1|TRBD1|TRBV19|15|many
CASSIQGAKNTEAFF
TGTGCCAGTAGTATTCAGGGGGCCAAGAACACTGAAGCTTTCTTT
>TRBJ1-3|.|TRBV4-2|15|.
CASSQDPDSGNTLYF
TGTGCCAGCAGCCAAGATCCGGACTCTGGAAACACCTTATATTTT
>TRBJ2-3|TRBD2|TRBV29-1|15|many
CSVGSKLAGANTQYF
TGCAGCGTTGGATCGAAATTAGCGGGAGCTAACACGCAGTATTTT
>TRBJ2-1|TRBD2|TRBV20-1|16|many
CSARDFGLAANNEQFF
TGCAGTGCTAGAGATTTCGGACTAGCGGCAAACAATGAGCAGTTCTTC
>TRBJ2-1|TRBD1|TRBV7-3|15|few
CASSAGQVGINEQFF
TGTGCCAGCAGCGCGGGACAGGTTGGGATCAATGAGCAGTTCTTC
>TRBJ2-2|.|TRBV5-1|15|.
CASSWELENAGELFF
TGCGCCAGCAGCTGGGAACTAGAAAACGCCGGGGAGCTGTTTTTT
>TRBJ1-6|TRBD1|TRBV7-3|18|many
CASSSAGGPSSYNSPLHF
TGTGCCAGCAGCTCGGCAGGGGGCCCGAGCTCCTATAATTCACCCCTCCACTTT
>TRBJ1-1|.|TRBV28|14|.
CASSADSSNTEAFF
TGTGCCAGCAGTGCGGACAGCTCGAACACTGAAGCTTTCTTT
>TRBJ1-2|.|TRBV4-1|16|few
CASRNYDRRVNYGYTF
TGCGCCAGCAGAAACTACGACAGGAGAGTTAACTATGGCTACACCTTC
>TRBJ2-2|TRBD2|TRBV5-1|16|.
CASSQVGTSGTGELFF
TGCGCCAGCAGCCAAGTTGGGACTAGCGGTACCGGGGAGCTGTTTTTT
>TRBJ2-7|TRBD1|TRBV12-3/TRBV12-4|14|many
CASSKQGASYEQYF
TGTGCCAGCAGCAAACAGGGGGCGAGCTACGAGCAGTACTTC
>TRBJ2-3|.|TRBV7-6|15|many
CASSLEDARTDTQYF
TGTGCCAGCAGCTTAGAAGACGCCCGCACAGATACGCAGTATTTT
>TRBJ2-3|TRBD2|TRBV20-1|16|few
CSAEFSGGTSTDTQYF
TGCAGTGCTGAGTTTAGCGGGGGTACTAGCACAGATACGCAGTATTTT
>TRBJ2-7|TRBD2|TRBV29-1|13|many
CSVGGTRTYEQYF
TGCAGCGTTGGAGGGACTAGAACCTACGAGCAGTACTTC
>TRBJ2-7|.|TRBV11-1|13|many
CASSVDTSYEQYF
TGTGCCAGCAGCGTAGACACGTCCTACGAGCAGTACTTC
>TRBJ1-2|.|TRBV30|14|many
CAWRGGKLAYGYTF
TGTGCCTGGAGAGGGGGAAAGTTGGCCTATGGCTACACCTTC
>TRBJ2-7|.|TRBV11-2|11|many
CASSLVDEQYF
TGTGCCAGCAGCTTAGTTGACGAGCAGTACTTC
>TRBJ1-5|.|TRBV3-1|15|many
CASSQAGQGNQPQHF
TGTGCCAGCAGCCAAGCTGGTCAGGGGAATCAGCCCCAGCATTTT
>TRBJ1-4|TRBD1|TRBV7-9|14|.
CASSTQGANEKLFF
TGTGCCAGCAGCACCCAGGGGGCTAATGAAAAACTGTTTTTT
>TRBJ2-4|TRBD1|TRBV7-9|15|many
CASSSRTGTKNIQYF
TGTGCCAGCAGCTCCCGGACAGGGACCAAAAACATTCAGTACTTC
>TRBJ1-5|TRBD1|TRBV28|16|many
CASSLLGQGIGQPQHF
TGTGCCAGCAGTCTCTTGGGACAGGGGATTGGTCAGCCCCAGCATTTT
>TRBJ1-6|.|TRBV9|15|few
CASSVGGQAYSPLHF
TGTGCCAGCAGCGTAGGAGGGCAGGCTTACTCACCCCTCCACTTT
>TRBJ1-5|.|TRBV7-2|17|many
CASSLSTGHYSNQPQHF
TGTGCCAGCAGCTTGTCCACAGGCCACTATAGCAATCAGCCCCAGCATTTT
>TRBJ1-2|.|TRBV12-3/TRBV12-4|13|.
CASRYRANYGYTF
TGTGCCAGCAGATACAGGGCTAACTATGGCTACACCTTC
>TRBJ2-2|.|TRBV28|16|.
CASSPEGVGNTGELFF
TGTGCCAGCAGCCCGGAGGGGGTCGGAAACACCGGGGAGCTGTTTTTT
>TRBJ1-5|.|TRBV29-1|13|many
CSVAMASNQPQHF
TGCAGCGTGGCCATGGCATCCAATCAGCCCCAGCATTTT
>TRBJ2-1|.|TRBV28|14|.
CASSFRRSYNEQSF
TGTGCCAGCAGTTTCAGGCGCTCCTACAATGAGCAGTCCTTC
>TRBJ2-3|TRBD2|TRBV7-6|17|many
CASSFKTGTSATDTQYF
TGTGCCAGCAGCTTTAAAACCGGGACTAGCGCTACAGATACGCAGTATTTT
>TRBJ2-1|TRBD2|TRBV11-1|17|.
CASSSLGLASVDNEQFF
TGTGCCAGCAGCTCCCTGGGACTAGCGTCAGTTGACAATGAGCAGTTCTTC
>TRBJ2-7|TRBD1|TRBV28|14|many
CASRSGTGTYEQYF
TGTGCCAGCAGATCCGGGACAGGTACCTACGAGCAGTACTTC